A selection of T cell receptor beta chains follows, all from one sample in a study of blood T cell repertoires in COVID-19. Method: immunoSEQ multiplex PCR; TCRdb's copy keeps in-frame clones and lacks some. The table has 270,000 or so clones, around 85% seen once. Sequences were obtained from peripheral blood. The receptors originated from a human donor with COVID-19, enrolled during active disease. The donor label of this sample is uncertain. Each CDR3 is given with its conserved first and last residue. D genes are given only for firm matches. For some rows the clone size is stated as once, few or many, or as a class when expanded; others skip it.

j_gene,v_gene,abundance,d_gene,CDR3nt,CDR3aa
TRBJ1-2,TRBV25-1,once,TRBD1,TGTGCCAGCAGTGCAGGGGGTAACTATGGCTACACCTTC,CASSAGGNYGYTF
TRBJ1-4,TRBV4-1,NA,NA,TGCGCCAGCAGCCAAGTGGCCGGGGGGCCAAATGAAAAACTGTTTTTT,CASSQVAGGPNEKLFF
TRBJ2-7,TRBV11-2,NA,TRBD2,TGTGCCAGCAGCTTAGTTTCCTTGGCGGGAGGTTCCCACGAGCAGTACTTC,CASSLVSLAGGSHEQYF
TRBJ1-1,TRBV3-1/TRBV3-2,NA,NA,TGTGCCAGCAGCCAAGAACACCCGAACACTGAAGCTTTCTTT,CASSQEHPNTEAFF
TRBJ2-7,TRBV2,NA,NA,TGTGCCAGCCGCGGGAACTCCTACGAGCAGTACTTC,CASRGNSYEQYF
TRBJ2-7,TRBV29-1,NA,TRBD2,TGCAGCGTTATGAGCACTCCGGGAGGGGGTTACGAGCAGTACTTC,CSVMSTPGGGYEQYF
TRBJ1-1,TRBV3-1/TRBV3-2,many,NA,TGTGCCAGCAGTCTAAAGCAGGGCACTGAAGCTTTCTTT,CASSLKQGTEAFF
TRBJ2-1,TRBV18,once,TRBD2,TGTGCCAGCTCACCATTAGGTGTAATAGCGGGAGTCACCCGTGAGCAGTTCTTC,CASSPLGVIAGVTREQFF
TRBJ1-2,TRBV30,NA,NA,TGTGCCTGGGTTCTGTACAGGGATCGCTACACCTTC,CAWVLYRDRYTF
TRBJ1-3,TRBV9,NA,TRBD1,TGTGCCAGCAGCGTAGGGCCCAACAGGGGGGGATTTATTGGAAACACCATATATTTT,CASSVGPNRGGFIGNTIYF
TRBJ2-7,TRBV18,NA,TRBD1,TGTGCCAGCTCACCTCCGACAGGGGCCTACGAGCAGTACTTC,CASSPPTGAYEQYF
TRBJ2-2,TRBV3-1/TRBV3-2,NA,TRBD2,TGTGCCAGCAGTTTCGGGGGGGCCGGGGAGCTGTTTTTT,CASSFGGAGELFF
TRBJ2-1,TRBV27,NA,TRBD2,TGTGCCAGCAGTGTAGCGGGGGACTACAATGAGCAGTTCTTC,CASSVAGDYNEQFF
TRBJ2-7,TRBV5-1,NA,NA,TGCGCCAGCAGCCGCCAGGGGGAGGCCCTCCCTCCTCTTGAGCAGTACTTC,CASSRQGEALPPLEQYF
TRBJ1-4,TRBV19,NA,NA,TGTGCCAGTCATCGTGCAGGGATGGGGGAAAAACTGTTTTTT,CASHRAGMGEKLFF
TRBJ1-2,TRBV6-5,NA,NA,TGTGCCAGCAGTACCACAGCAGGGGTAGTCTACACCTTC,CASSTTAGVVYTF
TRBJ2-5,TRBV6-5,NA,TRBD1,TGTGCCAGCAGTTCCTGGGACAGGGATGAGACCCAGTACTTC,CASSSWDRDETQYF